This is a list of T cell receptor beta chains from one sample in a study of blood T cells in healthy people across ages. TCRdb redid the calling of the 5' RACE reads with MiXCR, one entry per CDR3 protein. Found here are 1,500,000 or so distinct CDR3 sequences, roughly 43% of them singletons; the top ten hold 4%. Sequenced input: blood. The receptors come from a woman between 18 and 29 years old in good health. CDR3s include the opening cysteine and the closing phenylalanine or tryptophan. D genes are given only for firm matches. Rows may omit the clone size; those that give it use once, few, many or a size class.

size,D,V,J,DNA,CDR3
.,TRBD1,TRBV27,TRBJ2-2,TGTGCCAGCAGTTTACAGGGGGCGCTTTACGGGGAGCTGTTTTTT,CASSLQGALYGELFF
once,.,TRBV7-9,TRBJ2-2,TGTGCCAGCAGCCCCCGGACGGCTTCGAACACCGGGGAGCTGTTTTTT,CASSPRTASNTGELFF
.,.,TRBV24-1,TRBJ2-4,TGTGCCACCAGTGAGACCCACAGAGGGAAGGACATTCAGTACTTC,CATSETHRGKDIQYF
.,TRBD1,TRBV15,TRBJ1-5,TGTGCCACCAGCACGAGGGGGGACAGGGCTTGTCAGCCCCAGCATTTT,CATSTRGDRACQPQHF
.,TRBD2,TRBV12-3/TRBV12-4,TRBJ2-1,TGTGCCTGCAGACTGACTAGCGGGGGGTTTAATGAGCAGTTCTTC,CACRLTSGGFNEQFF
few,TRBD1,TRBV4-1,TRBJ2-7,TGCGCCAGCAGCTTGTCTACCCGGGGGACAGGGGGCAACTACGAGCAGTACTTC,CASSLSTRGTGGNYEQYF
.,.,TRBV28,TRBJ2-7,TGTGCCAGCAGTGGGGGACCGTGCGAGCAGTACTTC,CASSGGPCEQYF
.,TRBD1,TRBV18,TRBJ1-1,TGTGCCAGCTCGCCGGACAGGGCTGAAGCTTTCTTT,CASSPDRAEAFF
.,TRBD1,TRBV10-3,TRBJ2-7,TGTGCCATCAGACCCGGGACAGGGGGCAACTACGAGCAGTACTTC,CAIRPGTGGNYEQYF
.,TRBD2,TRBV7-2,TRBJ2-1,TGTGCCAGCAGCTTACGGTCTAGCGGGAGGTCGTACAATGAGCAGTTCTTC,CASSLRSSGRSYNEQFF
many,TRBD1,TRBV7-9,TRBJ1-5,TGTGCCAGCAGCCTGGGGACAGGGGGCAATCAGCCCCAGCATTTT,CASSLGTGGNQPQHF
.,.,TRBV15,TRBJ1-2,TGTGCCACCAGCAGAGAGTACGGCGAGGGGGCTAACTATGGCTACACCTTC,CATSREYGEGANYGYTF
.,TRBD1,TRBV4-1,TRBJ1-2,TGCGCCAGCAGCCAACATCCGGGACAGGGCAACTATGGCTACACCTTC,CASSQHPGQGNYGYTF
few,.,TRBV5-1,TRBJ2-3,TGCGCCAGCAGCCGCTCGACAGGCACTGCTAGCACAGATACGCAGTATTTT,CASSRSTGTASTDTQYF
.,.,TRBV5-1,TRBJ2-1,TGCGCCAGCAGGATCGTGCAAAGCTCCTACAATGAGCAGTTCTTC,CASRIVQSSYNEQFF
.,.,TRBV4-3,TRBJ1-5,TGCGCCAGCAGCCAAGATCTAGACTCCCGATACCAGCATTTT,CASSQDLDSRYQHF
.,.,TRBV6-5,TRBJ1-1,TGTGCCAGCAGTTACGAGACAGATCAACGAGCTTTCTTT,CASSYETDQRAFF
.,.,TRBV30,TRBJ1-6,TGTGCCTGGAGCGGGGACGGCTATAATTCACCCCTCCACTTT,CAWSGDGYNSPLHF
.,TRBD1,TRBV9,TRBJ2-3,TGTGCCAGCAGCGTGGCCCGGGACAGGGGGCTTTATACGCAGTATTTT,CASSVARDRGLYTQYF
few,TRBD2,TRBV4-3,TRBJ2-2,TGCGCCAGCAGCCAATCAAGGACTTATGGACTAGCGGGAGCCGGGGAGCTGTTTTTT,CASSQSRTYGLAGAGELFF
once,.,TRBV5-1,TRBJ1-1,TGCGCCAGCAGCTTAAAACAGGCGGACACTGAAGCTTTCTTT,CASSLKQADTEAFF
.,.,TRBV19,TRBJ2-7,TGTGCCAGTAGTATGGCCAGATCGTACGAGCAGTACTTC,CASSMARSYEQYF
.,.,TRBV4-3,TRBJ2-1,TGCGCCAGCAGCCAAGAGCGATCCAGCTCCTACAATGAGCAGTTCTTC,CASSQERSSSYNEQFF
few,.,TRBV7-9,TRBJ2-6,TGTGCCAGCAGCCCAAAGGGAAACTCTGGGGCCAACGTCCTGACTTTC,CASSPKGNSGANVLTF